This TCR beta chain was identified during a study of shared clonotypes between healthy human individuals. Only in-frame clones appear in the TCRdb table, and some are missing; sequencing was by immunoSEQ multiplex PCR. The sample yields 750,000 to 1,000,000 clones, 80% to 95% seen once. The CDR3 is 17 residues long. Unmatched junction bases numbered 9, after V lost 0 bases and J lost 3 bases. Germline V gene sequence: CDR1 SGDLS, CDR2 YYNGEE. The naive CD8 subset, CD45RO-negative cells positively selected for CCR7, excluded terminally differentiated effector memory CD45RA+ cells. The rearrangement uses TRBV9 and TRBJ2-1; TRBD2 matches at 7 bases. The source of this sequence is a man aged 30 to 39 in good health. Sequencing was carried out using naive CD8+ T cells sorted from blood. The DNA of the CDR3 is TGTGCCAGCAGCGTAGCTCTAAAGGGCGGGAGCTACAATGAGCAGTTCTTC. Amino acid sequence: CASSVALKGGSYNEQFF.